This T cell receptor (beta chain) derives from a study of shared clonotypes between healthy human individuals. Only in-frame clones appear in the TCRdb table, and some are missing; sequencing was by immunoSEQ multiplex PCR. This repertoire shows roughly 500,000 clones, 90% to 96% found once; its top ten account for about 0.06%. Study results and caveats: It was the non-shared clonotypes that had lower generation probabilities than clonotypes shared by all four donors. Genetic and exposure-history diversity was limited by the few donors.

The CDR3 totals 19 residues. Trimming took off 0 bases at V and 4 bases at J, with 25 bases between the two ends. CDR1 LNHNV and CDR2 YYDKDF come from the germline V gene (reference sequence). Recent vaccinations or acute infections were absent in the healthy HIV-negative adult donors. Each donor was a Caucasian adult residing in Nashville, Tennessee. As regards this clone: Antigen unknown.

The chain uses TRBV15 and TRBJ2-7; weak D call: TRBD1 (6 bases). Sequencing input: naive CD4+ T cells sorted from blood. Subset here: CD45RA+ positively selected. This clonotype originated in a woman in her twenties or thirties in good health. CDR3 DNA sequence: TGTGCCACCAGCAGAGATCTTACCCAGGGGCCTCTTGGGGAGTACGAGCAGTACTTC. Amino acid sequence: CATSRDLTQGPLGEYEQYF.